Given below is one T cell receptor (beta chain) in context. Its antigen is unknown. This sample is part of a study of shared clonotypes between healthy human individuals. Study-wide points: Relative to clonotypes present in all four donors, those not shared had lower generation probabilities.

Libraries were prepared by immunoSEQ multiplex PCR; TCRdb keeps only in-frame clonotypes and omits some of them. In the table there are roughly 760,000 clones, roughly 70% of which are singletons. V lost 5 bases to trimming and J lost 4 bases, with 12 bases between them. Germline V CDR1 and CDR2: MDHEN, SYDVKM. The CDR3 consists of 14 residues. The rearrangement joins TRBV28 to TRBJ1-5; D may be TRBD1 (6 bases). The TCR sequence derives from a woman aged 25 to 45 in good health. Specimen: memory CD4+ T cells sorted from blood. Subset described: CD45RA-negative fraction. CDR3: CASSAPRGNQPQHF. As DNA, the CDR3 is TGTGCCAGCAGTGCACCCAGGGGAAATCAGCCCCAGCATTTT.